Listed below are T cell receptor beta chains from one sample, sequenced in a study of blood T cell repertoires in COVID-19. TCRdb's copy holds only in-frame clones and misses some; the assay was immunoSEQ multiplex PCR. The sample shows 95,000 to 120,000 clones, 88% of them seen only once. The specimen sequenced was peripheral blood. The receptors come from a human donor in a cohort sampled during active COVID-19. CDR3s include the opening cysteine and the closing phenylalanine or tryptophan. The order of the fields is D gene, J gene, clone size, V gene, CDR3 protein, CDR3 DNA. The D gene is left open where the match is weak. For some rows the clone size is stated as once, few or many, or as a class when expanded; others skip it.

>TRBD2|TRBJ2-1|-|TRBV28
CATKSPGLRFNEQFF
TGTGCCACCAAGAGCCCGGGACTACGATTCAATGAGCAGTTCTTC
>TRBD1|TRBJ2-1|-|TRBV27
CASLGGQGIHNEQFF
TGTGCCAGCTTAGGGGGACAGGGGATCCACAATGAGCAGTTCTTC
>TRBD2|TRBJ2-1|-|TRBV19
CASSRGLAYNEQFF
TGTGCCAGTAGTAGGGGACTAGCCTACAATGAGCAGTTCTTC
>TRBD1|TRBJ1-2|-|TRBV5-5
CASSLSPGQGNYGYTF
TGTGCCAGCAGCTTGAGTCCGGGACAGGGCAACTATGGCTACACCTTC
>-|TRBJ2-3|once|TRBV4-1
CASSQAGTDTQYF
TGCGCCAGCAGCCAAGCGGGGACAGATACGCAGTATTTT
>-|TRBJ2-4|-|TRBV3-1/TRBV3-2
CASSQVGQGQNIQYF
TGTGCCAGCAGCCAAGTGGGGCAGGGGCAAAACATTCAGTACTTC
>-|TRBJ1-5|-|TRBV19
CASSIGIDQPQHF
TGTGCCAGTAGTATAGGTATTGATCAGCCCCAGCATTTT
>-|TRBJ1-4|-|TRBV25-1
CASSESSGRDNEKLFF
TGTGCCAGCAGTGAATCTTCTGGGAGGGATAATGAAAAACTGTTTTTT
>-|TRBJ1-4|few|TRBV2
CASSGQVTGEKLFF
TGTGCCAGCAGTGGTCAAGTTACGGGTGAAAAACTGTTTTTT
>TRBD1|TRBJ2-7|once|TRBV24-1
CATSHTGAPTYEQYF
TGTGCCACCAGCCACACAGGGGCCCCGACCTACGAGCAGTACTTC
>TRBD2|TRBJ2-3|-|TRBV2
CASRDSSGETSTDTQYF
TGTGCCAGCAGGGACTCTAGCGGGGAGACTAGCACAGATACGCAGTATTTT
>TRBD1|TRBJ1-5|-|TRBV9
CASSPTGVGQPQHF
TGTGCCAGCAGCCCAACAGGGGTTGGTCAGCCCCAGCATTTT
>TRBD2|TRBJ2-2|-|TRBV6-4
CASSATSSHGELFF
TGTGCCAGCAGTGCGACTAGCTCACACGGGGAGCTGTTTTTT
>TRBD2|TRBJ2-7|-|TRBV7-2
CASSGGGLAGTHSYEQYF
TGTGCCAGCAGCGGCGGGGGACTAGCGGGGACTCACTCCTACGAGCAGTACTTC
>TRBD2|TRBJ2-5|-|TRBV6-2/TRBV6-3
CASSLLAENQETQYF
TGTGCCAGCAGTCTACTAGCGGAGAATCAAGAGACCCAGTACTTC